This TCR beta chain was sequenced for a study of T cells after yellow fever vaccination. On the study more broadly: Fractions of low cell number were prepared using SMART-Seq v4 Ultra Low Input. Study findings and constraints: Detected again after the booster were most primary-vaccination clones, at about 96% CD4 and about 89% CD8.

Worth noting for this clonotype: Its target is not known.

TCRdb redid the calling of the 5' RACE reads with MiXCR, one entry per CDR3 protein. The sample carries nearly 350,000 distinct CDR3 sequences, approximately 8% recorded once. The clonotype was recovered from a man younger than 35 who received the YFV17D yellow fever vaccine. Sample: PBMCs, taken about 49 days after the first yellow fever vaccination.

CDR3 sequence (DNA): TGCGCCAGCAGCTTTAACACAGGGATGAGGAAGACCCAGTACTTC. This sequence encodes CASSFNTGMRKTQYF. This chain links TRBV5-1 with TRBJ2-5, with D tentatively TRBD1 (6 bases). This CDR3 comprises 15 residues. The V gene's germline CDR1 is SGHRS and CDR2 YFSETQ. V gave up 2 bases and J gave up 6 bases, with 17 bases separating them. The whole variable domain, remainder taken from reference TRBV5-1 and TRBJ2-5, is KAGVTQTPRYLIKTRGQQVTLSCSPISGHRSVSWYQQTPGQGLQFLFEYFSETQRNKGNFPGRFSGRQFSNSRSEMNVSTLELGDSALYLCASSFNTGMRKTQYFGPGTRLLVL.